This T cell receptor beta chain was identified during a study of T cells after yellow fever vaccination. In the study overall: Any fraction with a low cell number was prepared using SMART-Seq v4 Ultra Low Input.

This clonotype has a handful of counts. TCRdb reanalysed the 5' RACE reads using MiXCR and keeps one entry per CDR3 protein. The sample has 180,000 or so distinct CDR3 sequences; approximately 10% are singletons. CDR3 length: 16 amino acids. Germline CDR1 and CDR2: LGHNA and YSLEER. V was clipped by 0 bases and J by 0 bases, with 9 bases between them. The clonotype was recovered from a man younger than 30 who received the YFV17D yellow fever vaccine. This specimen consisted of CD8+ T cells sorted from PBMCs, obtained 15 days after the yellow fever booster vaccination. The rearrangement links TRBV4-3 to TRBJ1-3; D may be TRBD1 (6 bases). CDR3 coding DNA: TGCGCCAGCAGCCAAGATACAGGGACCTCTGGAAACACCATATATTTT. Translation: CASSQDTGTSGNTIYF.